This T cell receptor (beta chain) is from a study of Graves' ophthalmopathy and Graves' hyperthyroidism. Study summary: Peripheral blood was gathered at first diagnosis, ahead of any treatment whatsoever. Study results and caveats: The model's ophthalmopathy progression predictions had around 67% sensitivity and over 72% specificity.

On this clonotype: Its antigen is unidentified.

The V segment lost 7 bases and the J segment 4 bases; nucleotides outside the gene matches: 8. The V gene's germline CDR1 is MNHNS and CDR2 SASEGT. The CDR3 is made up of 14 amino acids. RNA transcripts were the template, and TCR beta CDR3 regions were amplified from them. HTBI primers served in a first-round RT-PCR, which a second-round multiplex PCR followed. TCRdb reanalysed the multiplex PCR reads using MiXCR and keeps one entry per CDR3 protein. This table holds about 370,000 distinct CDR3 sequences, roughly 15% found once. Recruitment covered hyperthyroidism patients aged 18 to 65 whose new diagnosis was of under 2 months' duration. Orbital computed tomography and thyroid ultrasound, along with TRAb, serum thyroxine and clinical symptoms, underpinned diagnosis.

This chain uses TRBV6-1 with TRBJ2-5, with 8 bases aligning to TRBD2. The sequence was collected from an adult woman with stable Graves' hyperthyroidism. Sequences were obtained from peripheral blood. CDR3 residues: CASNTGGARETQYF. The CDR3 coding sequence is TGTGCCAGCAACACCGGGGGGGCCCGAGAGACCCAGTACTTC.